This T cell receptor beta chain is drawn from a study of metastatic and nonmetastatic thyroid tumors. Thyroid surgery was performed in patients who had received no treatment beforehand. Original data processing: Variation in CDR3 across clinicopathological groups served as the basis for constructing a distant-metastasis classifier in papillary thyroid cancer. TCRdb re-called clones from the PCR reads using MiXCR. The authors' filters were not applied to this entry. The table lists 40,000 or so clones, around an eighth of them singletons. Whole-study findings and limits: Reportedly, malignant thyroid tumors had significantly higher TCR beta diversity than benign nodules, in blood and tumor.

Per the germline V gene, CDR1 is SGHNT and CDR2 is YYREEE (reference sequence). Trimming cost V 2 bases and J 4 bases, with 9 bases left between them. The CDR3 spans 13 residues. In this sample, this clone turned up a few times. What it binds is not known. The receptor was isolated from a female donor with papillary thyroid cancer or a benign thyroid nodule (not recorded which). Some clones in this sample may be carry-over from other donors' samples. The gene calls are TRBV5-4 and TRBJ1-1; D not certain. The sequenced sample consisted of blood. CDR3 coding DNA: TGTGCCAGCAGCTTCGCACGTGGCACTGAAGCTTTCTTT. Protein product: CASSFARGTEAFF.